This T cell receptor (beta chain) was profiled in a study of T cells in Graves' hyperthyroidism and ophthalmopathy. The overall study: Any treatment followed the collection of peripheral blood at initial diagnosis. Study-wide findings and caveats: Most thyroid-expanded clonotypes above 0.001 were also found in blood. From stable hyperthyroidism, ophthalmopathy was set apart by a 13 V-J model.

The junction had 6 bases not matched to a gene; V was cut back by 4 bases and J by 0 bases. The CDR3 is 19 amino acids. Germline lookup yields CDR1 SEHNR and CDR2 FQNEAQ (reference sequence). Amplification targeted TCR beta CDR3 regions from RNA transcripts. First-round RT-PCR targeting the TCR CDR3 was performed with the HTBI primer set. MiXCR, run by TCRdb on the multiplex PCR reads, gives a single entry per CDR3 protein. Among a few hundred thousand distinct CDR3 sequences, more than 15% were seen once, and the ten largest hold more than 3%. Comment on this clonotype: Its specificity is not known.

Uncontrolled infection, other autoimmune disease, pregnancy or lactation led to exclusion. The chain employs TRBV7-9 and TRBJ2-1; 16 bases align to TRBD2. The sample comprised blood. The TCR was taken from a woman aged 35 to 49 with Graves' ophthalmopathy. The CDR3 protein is CASSSGLAGGLSSYNEQFF. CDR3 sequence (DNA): TGTGCCAGCAGCTCGGGACTAGCGGGGGGGCTGAGCTCCTACAATGAGCAGTTCTTC.